A single sample gave rise to the 10 T cell receptor beta chains below, sequenced in a study of blood T cell repertoires in COVID-19. TCRdb's table, derived via immunoSEQ multiplex PCR, lists solely in-frame clones and lacks some. This sample has about 130,000 clones, with about 81% found just once. The sequencing input was peripheral blood. The source is a woman aged 45-65 years with acute or convalescent COVID-19.

The V call is TRBV5-1, the J call TRBJ1-5; TRBD1 is a possible D gene (5 bases). This CDR3 is 15 amino acids long. Germline lookup yields CDR1 SGHRS and CDR2 YFSETQ. V was trimmed by 5 bases and J by 1 base, leaving 13 bases between them. This CDR3 reads CASRAGTNSNQPQHF. In nucleotides, the CDR3 is TGCGCCAGCAGAGCCGGGACTAACAGCAATCAGCCCCAGCATTTT.

CDR3 sequence: CASSRGNTEAFF. As DNA, the CDR3 is TGTGCCAGCAGTCGGGGTAACACTGAAGCTTTCTTT. The chain has TRBV6-5 and TRBJ1-1; D unclear. Germline loops: CDR1 MNHEY, CDR2 SVGAGI. The CDR3 sequence is 12 residues long. Trimming took 5 bases from V and 2 from J, leaving 6 bases between them.

This chain connects TRBV6-1 to TRBJ2-5; 10 nucleotides line up with TRBD1. The CDR3 is 16 amino acids. The V segment lost 1 base and the J segment 2 bases; nucleotides outside the gene matches: 4. The germline CDR1 and CDR2 sequences are MNHNS and SASEGT. The CDR3 region has the DNA TGTGCCAGCAGTGAAGTGTGGACAGGGGGACAAGAGACCCAGTACTTC. This encodes CASSEVWTGGQETQYF.

The gene calls are TRBV5-1 and TRBJ2-3; the D gene is possibly TRBD2 (5 bases). Trimming removed 6 bases from V and 4 bases from J, with 12 bases in between. Germline V gives CDR1 SGHRS, CDR2 YFSETQ. The CDR3 extends over 13 amino acids. The CDR3 bases are TGCGCCAGCAAACTAGAAAGGGCAGATACGCAGTATTTT. This encodes CASKLERADTQYF.

To note about this clone: One junction end does not reproduce the germline sequence, and a read error may be involved. J is TRBJ2-1 and V is TRBV30, with 7 bases identical to TRBD2. CDR1 GTSNPN and CDR2 SVGIG come from the germline V gene (reference sequence). The CDR3 sequence is 13 residues long. CDR3: CAWAAGGTNQQFF. CDR3 in DNA: TGTGCCTGGGCGGCCGGGGGGACCAATCAGCAGTTCTTC.

The chain recombines TRBV4-1 with TRBJ2-2, with 9 bases matching TRBD1. Germline loops: CDR1 MGHRA, CDR2 YSYEKL. The CDR3 contains 14 residues. Losses at the gene ends were 4 bases for V and 7 bases for J; bases not matched to a gene: 4. CDR3 sequence reads: CASSRTGADGELFF. CDR3 nucleotide sequence: TGCGCCAGCAGCCGGACAGGGGCAGACGGGGAGCTGTTTTTT.

The V and J genes are TRBV18 and TRBJ2-5; perhaps TRBD2 as D (5 bases). Trimming took off 1 base at V and 5 bases at J, with 17 bases between the two ends. Germline-derived CDR1 and CDR2 are KGHSH and LQKENI. The CDR3 contains 16 residues. The CDR3 spells CASSPLHSGSMETQYF. CDR3 in DNA: TGTGCCAGCTCACCACTACACAGCGGAAGTATGGAGACCCAGTACTTC.

CDR3 sequence (DNA): TGTGCCAGCTCACCGGCGACAGTCTCTGGAAACACCATATATTTT. It encodes CASSPATVSGNTIYF. The gene calls are TRBV18 and TRBJ1-3; D is perhaps TRBD1 (5 bases). CDR3 length: 15 residues. Germline V gene lookup returns CDR1 KGHSH and CDR2 LQKENI. Trimming shortened V by 3 bases and J by 0 bases, and 9 bases separated the two germline ends.

This chain uses TRBV19 with TRBJ2-2, with 7 positions matching TRBD1. The length of the CDR3 is 16 residues. Trimming removed 6 bases from V and 9 bases from J; junction bases left unmatched: 16. Germline assignment: CDR1 LNHDA and CDR2 SQIVND (reference sequence). CDR3: CASSQSTGLEFRELFF. CDR3 in DNA: TGTGCCAGTAGCCAATCGACAGGGCTCGAATTCCGGGAGCTGTTTTTT.

The V and J genes are TRBV2 and TRBJ2-1; D gene ambiguous. Germline loops: CDR1 SNHLY, CDR2 FYNNEI. This CDR3 spans 12 amino acids. V was shortened by 1 base and J by 10 bases, with 8 bases between the two germline ends. CDR3 DNA: TGTGCCAGCAGTGAAGGTAGGCGGGAGCAGTTCTTC. Protein product: CASSEGRREQFF.